A selection of T cell receptor beta chains follows, all from one sample in a study of breast tumors, draining lymph nodes, adjacent tissues. Via MiXCR, TCRdb re-called the multiplex PCR reads, giving one row per CDR3 protein. The table lists approximately 90,000 distinct CDR3 sequences, around 28% of them singletons. The sample consisted of axillary lymph node tissue. The receptor set was obtained from a female donor with breast cancer. Some clones in this sample may be carry-over from other donors' samples. CDR3s include the opening cysteine and the closing phenylalanine or tryptophan. Each record gives: V gene, D gene, clone size, J gene, CDR3 protein, CDR3 DNA. D genes are given only for firm matches. For some rows the clone size is stated as once, few or many, or as a class when expanded; others skip it.

TRBV7-3	NA	many	TRBJ2-5	CASSATGSIETQYF	TGTGCCAGCAGCGCCACAGGGTCGATCGAGACCCAGTACTTC
TRBV7-2	TRBD1	NA	TRBJ2-7	CASSLAGTGGSYEQYF	TGTGCCAGCAGCTTAGCGGGGACAGGGGGCTCCTACGAGCAGTACTTC
TRBV6-2/TRBV6-3	NA	many	TRBJ2-3	CASSYQLNTQYF	TGTGCCAGCAGTTACCAGTTAAATACGCAGTATTTT
TRBV4-2	TRBD2	many	TRBJ2-7	CASSQASGVLREQYF	TGTGCCAGCAGCCAAGCTAGCGGGGTTCTTCGGGAGCAGTACTTC
TRBV11-2	NA	NA	TRBJ1-1	CASSRRVNLNTEAFF	TGTGCCAGCAGCCGCCGGGTCAATTTGAACACTGAAGCTTTCTTT
TRBV6-2/TRBV6-3	NA	NA	TRBJ2-5	CASRGANRETQYF	TGTGCCAGCAGGGGGGCGAACCGCGAGACCCAGTACTTC
TRBV7-8	NA	many	TRBJ2-7	CASSLKGGSYEQYF	TGTGCCAGCAGCCTCAAAGGGGGGTCCTACGAGCAGTACTTC
TRBV4-3	TRBD1	few	TRBJ1-1	CASSQVDREQAKAFF	TGCGCCAGCAGCCAAGTCGACAGGGAACAGGCTAAAGCTTTCTTT
TRBV10-3	TRBD1	many	TRBJ1-5	CAISETPGGGSNQPQHF	TGTGCCATCAGTGAGACTCCAGGGGGCGGTAGCAATCAGCCCCAGCATTTT
TRBV29-1	NA	many	TRBJ2-1	CSVLLTENEQFF	TGCAGCGTTCTCCTAACAGAGAATGAGCAGTTCTTC
TRBV2	TRBD2	many	TRBJ2-5	CASGGLAGGQETQYF	TGTGCCAGCGGGGGACTAGCGGGAGGGCAAGAGACCCAGTACTTC
TRBV11-3	NA	NA	TRBJ2-4	CASSLDPSAGAGAKNIQYF	TGTGCCAGCAGCTTAGATCCCTCCGCGGGGGCGGGGGCCAAAAACATTCAGTACTTC
TRBV10-3	TRBD1	few	TRBJ1-1	CAISGRQGSNILNTEAFF	TGTGCCATCAGTGGAAGACAGGGATCGAATATATTGAACACTGAAGCTTTCTTT
TRBV7-3	TRBD2	many	TRBJ2-1	CASSLLGRREGNEQFF	TGTGCCAGCAGCTTATTAGGTAGACGGGAGGGGAATGAGCAGTTCTTC
TRBV4-3	NA	many	TRBJ1-3	CASSQDLGRGTGNTIYF	TGCGCCAGCAGCCAAGATCTCGGACGGGGAACTGGAAACACCATATATTTT
TRBV5-6	NA	many	TRBJ2-5	CASSLGLGLGTQYF	TGTGCCAGCAGCTTGGGACTCGGGTTGGGGACCCAGTACTTC
TRBV5-1	NA	many	TRBJ2-3	CASSLDSGRMDTQYF	TGCGCCAGCAGCTTGGATTCGGGAAGAATGGATACGCAGTATTTT
TRBV11-3	TRBD1	many	TRBJ2-5	CASSLTGGPQETQYF	TGTGCCAGCAGCTTAACAGGGGGCCCCCAAGAGACCCAGTACTTC
TRBV2	NA	many	TRBJ1-5	CASRARANSNQPQHF	TGTGCCAGCAGAGCCAGGGCCAATAGCAATCAGCCCCAGCATTTT
TRBV5-1	NA	many	TRBJ2-2	CASSSQDYSGELFF	TGCGCCAGCAGCTCACAGGATTACTCCGGGGAGCTGTTTTTT
TRBV27	NA	many	TRBJ2-3	CASSRRLASGTDTQYF	TGTGCCAGCAGTCGAAGGTTGGCCTCGGGCACAGATACGCAGTATTTT
TRBV6-1	NA	NA	TRBJ2-7	CASRGVRDGSYEQYF	TGTGCCAGCAGGGGGGTGAGGGACGGCTCCTACGAGCAGTACTTC
TRBV27	NA	many	TRBJ2-3	CASSWKRTDTQYF	TGTGCCAGCAGTTGGAAGCGCACAGATACGCAGTATTTT
TRBV9	NA	NA	TRBJ2-7	CASKGVYEQYF	TGTGCCAGCAAAGGGGTCTACGAGCAGTACTTC
TRBV19	NA	many	TRBJ2-1	CASSIGLVGSEQFF	TGTGCCAGTAGTATAGGACTAGTCGGGAGTGAGCAGTTCTTC